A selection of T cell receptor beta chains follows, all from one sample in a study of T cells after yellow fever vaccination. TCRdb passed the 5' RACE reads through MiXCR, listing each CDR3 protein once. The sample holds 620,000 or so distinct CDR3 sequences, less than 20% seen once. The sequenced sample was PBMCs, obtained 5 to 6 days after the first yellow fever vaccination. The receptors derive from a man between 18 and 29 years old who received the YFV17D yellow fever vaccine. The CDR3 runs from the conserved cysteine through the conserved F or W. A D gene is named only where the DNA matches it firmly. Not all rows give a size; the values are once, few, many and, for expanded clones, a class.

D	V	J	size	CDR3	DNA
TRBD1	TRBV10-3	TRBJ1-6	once	CAISGGQNSPLHF	TGTGCCATCAGCGGGGGACAGAATTCACCCCTCCACTTT
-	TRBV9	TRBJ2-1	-	CASSVEPWDEQFF	TGTGCCAGCAGCGTAGAACCGTGGGATGAGCAGTTCTTC
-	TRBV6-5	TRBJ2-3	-	CASSYGGKADTQYF	TGTGCCAGCAGTTACGGAGGGAAGGCAGATACGCAGTATTTT
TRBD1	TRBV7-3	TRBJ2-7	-	CASSSGTGGAAEQYF	TGTGCCAGCAGCTCGGGGACAGGTGGGGCGGCGGAGCAGTACTTC
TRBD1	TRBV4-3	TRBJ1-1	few	CASSQDGQASAFF	TGCGCCAGCAGCCAAGATGGACAGGCGTCGGCTTTCTTT
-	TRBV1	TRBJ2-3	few	CTSSHFKGTSGGTTDTQYF	TGCACCAGCAGCCATTTTAAGGGGACTAGCGGGGGGACCACAGATACGCAGTATTTT
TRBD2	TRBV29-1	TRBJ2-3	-	CSVDTGGIRDTQYF	TGCAGCGTTGATACGGGGGGGATCCGTGATACGCAGTATTTT
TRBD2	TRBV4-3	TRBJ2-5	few	CASSQEGSGVPETQYF	TGCGCCAGCAGCCAAGAGGGTAGCGGGGTTCCAGAGACCCAGTACTTC
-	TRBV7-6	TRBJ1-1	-	CASSLLDGANTEAFF	TGTGCCAGCAGCTTATTGGACGGTGCGAACACTGAAGCTTTCTTT
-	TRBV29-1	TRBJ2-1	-	CSAVRSYNEQFF	TGCAGCGCTGTGCGCTCCTACAATGAGCAGTTCTTC
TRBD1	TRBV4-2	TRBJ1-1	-	CASSQMMVGQGSEAFF	TGTGCCAGCAGCCAAATGATGGTGGGACAGGGATCGGAAGCTTTCTTT
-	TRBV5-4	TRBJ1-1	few	CASSPGGAAMNTEAFF	TGTGCCAGCAGCCCTGGGGGGGCCGCGATGAACACTGAAGCTTTCTTT
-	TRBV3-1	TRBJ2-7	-	CASSQEVEVSYEQYF	TGTGCCAGCAGCCAAGAAGTTGAAGTCTCCTACGAGCAGTACTTC
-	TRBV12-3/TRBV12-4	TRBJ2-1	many	CASSLVLANSYNEQFF	TGTGCCAGCAGTTTAGTACTAGCTAACTCCTACAATGAGCAGTTCTTC
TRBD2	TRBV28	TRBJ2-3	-	CASRASGGLDTQYF	TGTGCCAGCAGGGCTAGCGGGGGCCTAGATACGCAGTATTTT
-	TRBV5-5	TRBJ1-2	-	CASSQLEREWVYGYTF	TGTGCCAGCAGCCAGCTCGAGCGGGAGTGGGTCTATGGCTACACCTTC
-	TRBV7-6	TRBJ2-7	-	CASSLGGPVEQYF	TGTGCCAGCAGCTTAGGGGGGCCCGTCGAGCAGTACTTC
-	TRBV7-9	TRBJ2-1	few	CASSLVMTGNNEQFF	TGTGCCAGCAGCTTAGTCATGACAGGTAACAATGAGCAGTTCTTC
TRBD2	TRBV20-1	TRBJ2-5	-	CSASAASERGGTETQYF	TGCAGTGCTAGCGCCGCCTCAGAGCGGGGGGGCACCGAGACCCAGTACTTC
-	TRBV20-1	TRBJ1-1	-	CSARDRVFGGTEAFF	TGCAGTGCTAGAGATCGGGTTTTCGGGGGCACTGAAGCTTTCTTT
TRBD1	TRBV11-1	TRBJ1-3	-	CASSSITGQAPSGNTIYF	TGTGCCAGCAGCTCCATTACTGGACAGGCTCCCTCTGGAAACACCATATATTTT
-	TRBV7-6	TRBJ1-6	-	CASSFASYSPLHF	TGTGCCAGCAGCTTTGCGTCCTATTCACCCCTCCACTTT
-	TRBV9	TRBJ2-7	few	CASSVSGIPYEQYF	TGTGCCAGCAGCGTCTCAGGGATTCCCTACGAGCAGTACTTC
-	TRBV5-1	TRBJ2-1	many	CASSSGATGEQFF	TGCGCCAGCAGCTCGGGGGCCACGGGGGAGCAGTTCTTC
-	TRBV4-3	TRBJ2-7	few	CASPAGEGYEQYF	TGCGCCAGCCCCGCAGGGGAAGGCTACGAGCAGTACTTC
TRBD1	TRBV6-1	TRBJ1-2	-	CASRGPGTGFGYTF	TGTGCCAGCAGGGGTCCCGGGACAGGGTTCGGCTACACCTTC
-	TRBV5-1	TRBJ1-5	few	CASSLLARDVNNQPQHF	TGCGCCAGCAGCTTGTTAGCCCGGGATGTTAACAATCAGCCCCAGCATTTT